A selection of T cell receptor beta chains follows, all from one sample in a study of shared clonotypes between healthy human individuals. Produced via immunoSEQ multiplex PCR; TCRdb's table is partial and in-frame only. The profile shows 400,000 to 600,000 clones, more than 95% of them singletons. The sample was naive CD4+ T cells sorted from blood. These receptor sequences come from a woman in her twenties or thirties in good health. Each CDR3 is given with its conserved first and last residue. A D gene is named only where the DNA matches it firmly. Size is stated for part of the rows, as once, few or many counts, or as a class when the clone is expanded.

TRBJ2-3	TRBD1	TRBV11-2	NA	CASSERGQDTQYF	TGTGCCAGCAGCGAGAGGGGGCAGGATACGCAGTATTTT
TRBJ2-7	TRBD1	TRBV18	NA	CASSPQGQGAYEQYF	TGTGCCAGCTCACCACAGGGACAGGGGGCCTACGAGCAGTACTTC
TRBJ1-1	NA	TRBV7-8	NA	CASSLTTNTEAFF	TGTGCCAGCAGCCTAACAACGAACACTGAAGCTTTCTTT
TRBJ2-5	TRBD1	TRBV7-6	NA	CASSQTGVETQYF	TGTGCCAGCAGCCAGACAGGGGTGGAGACCCAGTACTTC
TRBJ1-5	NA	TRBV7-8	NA	CASSYNRDRNQPQHF	TGTGCCAGCAGCTACAACAGGGATCGGAATCAGCCCCAGCATTTT
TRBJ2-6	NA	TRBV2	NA	CASTPILSSGANVLTF	TGTGCCAGCACCCCTATACTCAGCTCTGGGGCCAACGTCCTGACTTTC
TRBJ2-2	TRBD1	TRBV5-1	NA	CATSTGELTGELFF	TGCGCCACCTCGACAGGGGAACTCACCGGGGAGCTGTTTTTT
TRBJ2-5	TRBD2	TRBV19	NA	CASSGLAGGPETQYF	TGTGCCAGTAGTGGGCTAGCGGGAGGGCCAGAGACCCAGTACTTC
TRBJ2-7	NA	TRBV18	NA	CASSPPMGTGAYEQYF	TGTGCCAGCTCACCACCGATGGGGACGGGGGCCTACGAGCAGTACTTC
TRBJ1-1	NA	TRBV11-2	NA	CASSSSFTEAFF	TGTGCCAGCAGCTCCTCATTCACTGAAGCTTTCTTT
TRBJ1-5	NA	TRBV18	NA	CASSPQEAIGNQPQHF	TGTGCCAGCTCACCACAGGAGGCCATAGGCAATCAGCCCCAGCATTTT
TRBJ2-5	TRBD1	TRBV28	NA	CASRGGRKTQYF	TGTGCCAGCAGAGGGGGCAGGAAGACCCAGTACTTC
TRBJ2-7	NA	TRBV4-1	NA	CASSQVNTGAYEQYF	TGCGCCAGCAGCCAAGTAAACACGGGAGCCTACGAGCAGTACTTC
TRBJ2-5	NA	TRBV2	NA	CASSENWAGQETQYF	TGTGCCAGCAGTGAAAATTGGGCGGGACAAGAGACCCAGTACTTC
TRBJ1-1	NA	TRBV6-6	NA	CASSYHRGDNTEAFF	TGTGCCAGCAGTTACCACCGGGGAGACAACACTGAAGCTTTCTTT
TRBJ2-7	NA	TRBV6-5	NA	CASSNRARPYYEQYF	TGTGCCAGCAGTAACCGCGCCAGGCCCTACTACGAGCAGTACTTC
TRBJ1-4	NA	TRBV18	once	CASRRTAEKLFF	TGTGCCAGCAGACGGACGGCGGAAAAACTGTTTTTT
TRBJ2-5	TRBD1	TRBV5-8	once	CASSHGTGVGETQYF	TGTGCCAGCAGCCACGGGACAGGGGTAGGCGAGACCCAGTACTTC
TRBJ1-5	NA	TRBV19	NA	CASSIGRVSNQPQHF	TGTGCCAGTAGTATAGGTCGGGTAAGCAATCAGCCCCAGCATTTT
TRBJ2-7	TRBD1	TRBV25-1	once	CASSPTGTGSYEQYF	TGTGCCAGCAGTCCAACCGGGACAGGATCCTACGAGCAGTACTTC
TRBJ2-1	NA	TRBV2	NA	CASPLIAENYNEQFF	TGTGCCAGCCCTCTTATAGCGGAAAACTACAATGAGCAGTTCTTC
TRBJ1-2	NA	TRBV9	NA	CASSVGLIYPGSAGGYTF	TGTGCCAGCAGCGTAGGACTCATTTATCCCGGGAGCGCAGGAGGCTACACCTTC
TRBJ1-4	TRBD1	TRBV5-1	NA	CASSPGQANEKLFF	TGCGCCAGCAGCCCCGGACAGGCTAACGAAAAACTGTTTTTT
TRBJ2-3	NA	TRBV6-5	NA	CASSAGLYTDTQYF	TGTGCCAGCAGCGCGGGACTTTACACAGATACGCAGTATTTT
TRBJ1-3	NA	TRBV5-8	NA	CATHPGTLGNTIYF	TGTGCCACCCATCCTGGGACACTTGGAAACACCATATATTTT
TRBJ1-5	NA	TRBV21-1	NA	CASSTGKTGGESQPQHF	TGTGCCAGCAGCACGGGAAAGACAGGGGGCGAGAGTCAGCCCCAGCATTTT